The 9 T cell receptor beta chains below all came from one sample that was sequenced in a study of neurological immune-mediated disorders. TCRdb passed the 5' RACE reads through MiXCR, listing each CDR3 protein once. The repertoire holds 20,000 to 25,000 distinct CDR3 sequences, about 12% seen once, with around 14% in the top ten. The sequencing sample was made of PBMCs. The receptors shown here come from an older woman with HTLV-1-associated myelopathy (HAM/TSP).

This clonotype has at least ten counts. The J gene is TRBJ1-2, the V gene TRBV4-2, with D tentatively TRBD1 (6 bases). The CDR3 spans 13 residues. V lost 4 bases and J lost 4, with 10 bases in between. Germline CDR1 and CDR2: LGHNA and YNFKEQ. The DNA of the CDR3 is TGTGCCAGCAGCCGGGGGGGGCTCTATGGCTACACCTTC. It yields the protein CASSRGGLYGYTF.

This clonotype was seen ten or more times. The chain carries TRBV5-1 and TRBJ2-3, with D hard to call. Germline V gives CDR1 SGHRS, CDR2 YFSETQ. CDR3 length equals 14 residues. Trimming removed 1 base from V and 0 bases from J, with 6 bases in between. The CDR3 region is CASSLQESTDTQYF. CDR3 sequence (DNA): TGCGCCAGCAGCTTGCAAGAGAGCACAGATACGCAGTATTTT.

This clonotype was detected many times. This sequence joins TRBV20-1 and TRBJ2-2; 14 positions agree with TRBD2. This CDR3 contains 16 residues. Trimming at V came to 6 bases and at J to 6 bases, leaving 9 bases not matched to a gene. Looked up from germline, CDR1 is DFQATT and CDR2 is SNEGSKA (reference sequence). The CDR3 spells CSAKTSGGAIAGELFF. The CDR3 nucleotides read TGCAGTGCCAAGACTAGCGGGGGGGCAATTGCCGGGGAGCTGTTTTTT.

Many counts were recorded for this clonotype. V gene TRBV20-1 combines with J gene TRBJ1-5; perhaps TRBD1 as D (5 bases). The germline V gene has CDR1 DFQATT and CDR2 SNEGSKA (reference sequence). The CDR3 sequence is 15 residues long. The V gene lost 0 bases and the J gene lost 3 bases, with 12 bases spanning the gap. The CDR3 is CSARDTEQDNQPQHF. In DNA, the CDR3 is TGCAGTGCTAGAGATACTGAACAGGACAATCAGCCCCAGCATTTT.

For this clonotype: The DNA is left out, because the CDR3 cannot be placed on it with certainty; the CDR3 is given as TCRdb lists it. The CDR3 loop reads CASSFYICSVRGVNTDTQYF. The rearrangement uses TRBV7-8 and TRBJ2-3; the table's D call, TRBD1, was not checked against the DNA. The CDR3 region is 20 residues in length, termini included. The germline CDR1 and CDR2 sequences are SGHVS and FQNEAQ.

This clonotype was seen repeatedly, ten times or more. The genes are TRBV12-3 or TRBV12-4 and TRBJ1-1, with 9 bases that match TRBD1. The CDR3 has 15 amino acids. V trimming: 6 bases; J trimming: 6 bases; junction bases outside the gene matches: 11. The CDR3 nucleotides read TGTGCCAGCAGCCTAACGGGACAGGGAATATCTGAAGCTTTCTTT. Translating it yields CASSLTGQGISEAFF.

The chain combines TRBV5-6 with TRBJ2-1; D ambiguous. The CDR3 is 13 amino acids. The germline CDR1 and CDR2 sequences are SGHDT and YYEEEE. Trimming took 5 bases from V and 3 from J, leaving 9 bases between them. As DNA, the CDR3 is TGTGCCAGCAGAACGGGCTACTACAATGAGCAGTTCTTC. Its protein is CASRTGYYNEQFF.

This clonotype was seen ten or more times. The CDR3 sequence is CSARDGRVDTQYF. The CDR3 nucleotides read TGCAGTGCTAGAGATGGCAGGGTAGATACGCAGTATTTT. This chain links TRBV20-1 with TRBJ2-3; maybe TRBD1 (5 bases). This CDR3 is 13 amino acids long. In germline, CDR1 is DFQATT, CDR2 SNEGSKA (reference sequence). Trimming stripped 0 bases from V and 5 bases from J, with 9 bases between.

This clonotype was counted between two and nine times. The chain recombines TRBV19 with TRBJ1-5; D not certain. Deletions cut 6 bases from V and 3 bases from J, with 15 bases between. Germline CDR1 reads LNHDA; CDR2 reads SQIVND (reference sequence). This CDR3 has 15 amino acids. The CDR3 spells CASSSPGGLNQPQHF. CDR3 DNA: TGTGCCAGTAGCTCCCCGGGTGGCCTCAATCAGCCCCAGCATTTT. The full variable domain, rest sourced from reference TRBV19 and TRBJ1-5, is DGGITQSPKYLFRKEGQNVTLSCEQNLNHDAMYWYRQDPGQGLRLIYYSQIVNDFQKGDIAEGYSVSREKKESFPLTVTSAQKNPTAFYLCASSSPGGLNQPQHFGDGTRLSIL.